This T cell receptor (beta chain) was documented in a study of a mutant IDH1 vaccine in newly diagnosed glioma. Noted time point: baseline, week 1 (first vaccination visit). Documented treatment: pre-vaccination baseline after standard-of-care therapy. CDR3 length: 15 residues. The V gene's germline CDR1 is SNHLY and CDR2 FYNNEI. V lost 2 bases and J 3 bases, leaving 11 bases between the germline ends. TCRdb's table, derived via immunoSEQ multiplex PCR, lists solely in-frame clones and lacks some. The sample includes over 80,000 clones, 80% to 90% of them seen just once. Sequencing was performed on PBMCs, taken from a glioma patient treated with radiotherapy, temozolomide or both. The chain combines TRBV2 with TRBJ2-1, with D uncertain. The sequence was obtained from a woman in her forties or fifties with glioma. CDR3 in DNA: TGTGCCAGCAGTGAAACTTTCTACATCTACAATGAGCAGTTCTTC. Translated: CASSETFYIYNEQFF. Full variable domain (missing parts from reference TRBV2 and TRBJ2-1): EPEVTQTPSHQVTQMGQEVILRCVPISNHLYFYWYRQILGQKVEFLVSFYNNEISEKSEIFDDQFSVERPDGSNFTLKIRSTKLEDSAMYFCASSETFYIYNEQFFGPGTRLTVL.